This TCR beta chain originates from a study of breast tumors, draining lymph nodes, adjacent tissues. General study results and limits: Compared with basal-like, luminal-like tumors shared significantly more repertoire with nontumor tissue. Tumors had less TCR diversity than lymph nodes, more than nontumor tissue.

This clonotype was observed many times. Its target is not known. Axillary draining lymph nodes of breast cancer patients supplied the node samples. From the multiplex PCR reads, TCRdb called clonotypes with MiXCR, one entry per CDR3 protein. The sample holds about 230,000 distinct CDR3 sequences, 32% seen once. Input material: axillary lymph node tissue. This sequence originates from a female donor with breast cancer. Some clones in this sample may be carry-over from other donors' samples.

CDR3 sequence: CASSLSNTAYGYTF. For the CDR3, the DNA is TGTGCCAGCAGTTTATCGAACACAGCTTATGGCTACACCTTC. The chain has TRBV27 and TRBJ1-2; no reliable D call. In germline, CDR1 is MNHEY, CDR2 SMNVEV (reference sequence). The CDR3 contains 14 residues. V was pared by 0 bases and J by 5 bases, with 10 bases between.